These T cell receptor beta chains were read from a single sample in a study of cytomegalovirus exposure and HLA in healthy donors. Some clones are missing from TCRdb's copy, which holds only in-frame ones; the method was immunoSEQ multiplex PCR. The sample has 80,000 to 95,000 clones, roughly two thirds seen once; the top ten hold roughly 6.8%. Input material: PBMCs. Every receptor here comes from a woman under 40 in good health and CMV-seronegative. Each CDR3 is given with its conserved first and last residue. The order of the fields is V gene, D gene, J gene, clone size, CDR3 protein, CDR3 DNA. A D gene is named only where the DNA matches it firmly. Clone size, where shown, is once, few, many, or a class for clones that have expanded.

v_call: TRBV5-1; d_call: .; j_call: TRBJ2-5; clone_size: .; cdr3_aa: CASSLKLPQEETQYF; cdr3_nt: TGCGCCAGCAGCTTGAAGTTACCCCAGGAAGAGACCCAGTACTTC
v_call: TRBV27; d_call: TRBD2; j_call: TRBJ2-3; clone_size: .; cdr3_aa: CASSFGGRARSTDTQYF; cdr3_nt: TGTGCCAGCAGTTTCGGCGGGAGGGCCCGGAGCACAGATACGCAGTATTTT
v_call: TRBV7-2; d_call: .; j_call: TRBJ1-2; clone_size: once; cdr3_aa: CASSRSSGDYGYTF; cdr3_nt: TGTGCCAGCAGCCGTTCCTCAGGTGACTATGGCTACACCTTC
v_call: TRBV5-1; d_call: .; j_call: TRBJ1-4; clone_size: few; cdr3_aa: CASSLEAGPNEKLFF; cdr3_nt: TGCGCCAGCAGCTTGGAGGCAGGTCCTAATGAAAAACTGTTTTTT
v_call: TRBV18; d_call: TRBD2; j_call: TRBJ2-5; clone_size: few; cdr3_aa: CASSQASGQETQYF; cdr3_nt: TGTGCCAGCTCTCAAGCTAGCGGTCAAGAGACCCAGTACTTC
v_call: TRBV5-1; d_call: TRBD1; j_call: TRBJ2-7; clone_size: few; cdr3_aa: CASSGGTGSYEQYF; cdr3_nt: TGCGCCAGCAGCGGGGGGACAGGTAGCTACGAGCAGTACTTC
v_call: TRBV27; d_call: TRBD1; j_call: TRBJ1-4; clone_size: few; cdr3_aa: CASSSRGQGLNEKLFF; cdr3_nt: TGTGCCAGCAGTTCAAGGGGACAGGGGCTTAATGAAAAACTGTTTTTT
v_call: TRBV5-1; d_call: .; j_call: TRBJ2-5; clone_size: .; cdr3_aa: CASSRPPSPPETQYF; cdr3_nt: TGCGCCAGCAGCCGCCCCCCGAGCCCCCCAGAGACCCAGTACTTC
v_call: TRBV10-3; d_call: TRBD1; j_call: TRBJ1-1; clone_size: few; cdr3_aa: CAISSTGDGTEAFF; cdr3_nt: TGTGCCATCAGTTCGACAGGGGACGGCACTGAAGCTTTCTTT
v_call: TRBV29-1; d_call: TRBD1; j_call: TRBJ1-1; clone_size: .; cdr3_aa: CSVVSDRALNTEAFF; cdr3_nt: TGCAGCGTTGTCAGTGACAGGGCCTTGAACACTGAAGCTTTCTTT
v_call: TRBV9; d_call: .; j_call: TRBJ2-6; clone_size: .; cdr3_aa: CASSVGVDSGANVLTF; cdr3_nt: TGTGCCAGCAGCGTAGGAGTCGACTCTGGGGCCAACGTCCTGACTTTC
v_call: TRBV25-1; d_call: TRBD2; j_call: TRBJ2-1; clone_size: once; cdr3_aa: CASSAPFESSGKYNEQFF; cdr3_nt: TGTGCCAGCAGTGCCCCCTTTGAATCTAGCGGGAAGTACAATGAGCAGTTCTTC
v_call: TRBV7-6; d_call: .; j_call: TRBJ2-7; clone_size: .; cdr3_aa: CASSLEGRGGEQYF; cdr3_nt: TGTGCCAGCAGCTTAGAGGGTAGGGGTGGCGAGCAGTACTTC
v_call: TRBV9; d_call: TRBD1; j_call: TRBJ2-5; clone_size: .; cdr3_aa: CASSVERPGGLETQYF; cdr3_nt: TGTGCCAGCAGCGTAGAGCGGCCAGGGGGCCTCGAGACCCAGTACTTC
v_call: TRBV30; d_call: .; j_call: TRBJ2-7; clone_size: .; cdr3_aa: CAWSVTYEQYF; cdr3_nt: TGTGCCTGGAGTGTCACCTACGAGCAGTACTTC
v_call: TRBV19; d_call: .; j_call: TRBJ1-2; clone_size: .; cdr3_aa: CASSNRAGVIVSYTF; cdr3_nt: TGTGCCAGTAGTAATCGGGCAGGGGTTATTGTAAGCTACACCTTC
v_call: TRBV2; d_call: TRBD2; j_call: TRBJ2-1; clone_size: .; cdr3_aa: CASSYRTSGHNEQFF; cdr3_nt: TGTGCCAGCAGTTACAGGACTAGTGGCCACAATGAGCAGTTCTTC
v_call: TRBV6-5; d_call: .; j_call: TRBJ1-2; clone_size: .; cdr3_aa: CASSSYNNYGYTF; cdr3_nt: TGTGCCAGCAGTTCTTACAATAACTATGGCTACACCTTC
v_call: TRBV2; d_call: .; j_call: TRBJ1-1; clone_size: .; cdr3_aa: CASSYRGFTEAFF; cdr3_nt: TGTGCCAGCTCTTATCGGGGGTTTACTGAAGCTTTCTTT
v_call: TRBV28; d_call: .; j_call: TRBJ1-2; clone_size: .; cdr3_aa: CASRVRVHGYTF; cdr3_nt: TGTGCCAGCCGCGTGCGAGTACATGGCTACACCTTC
v_call: TRBV5-6; d_call: TRBD2; j_call: TRBJ2-3; clone_size: .; cdr3_aa: CASSPGLIAGGSTDTQYF; cdr3_nt: TGTGCCAGCAGCCCCGGTTTGATAGCGGGAGGAAGCACAGATACGCAGTATTTT
v_call: TRBV14; d_call: TRBD1; j_call: TRBJ1-4; clone_size: .; cdr3_aa: CASSQRTGAHEKLFF; cdr3_nt: TGTGCCAGCAGCCAACGGACAGGGGCGCACGAAAAACTGTTTTTT
v_call: TRBV9; d_call: .; j_call: TRBJ1-4; clone_size: .; cdr3_aa: CASSAGRGSEKLFF; cdr3_nt: TGTGCCAGCAGCGCCGGGCGGGGCAGTGAAAAACTGTTTTTT
v_call: TRBV5-1; d_call: TRBD1; j_call: TRBJ1-5; clone_size: few; cdr3_aa: CASRPGQGSNQPQHF; cdr3_nt: TGCGCCAGCAGACCGGGACAGGGAAGCAATCAGCCCCAGCATTTT
v_call: TRBV6-5; d_call: .; j_call: TRBJ1-1; clone_size: .; cdr3_aa: CASSYSGRVNTEAFF; cdr3_nt: TGTGCCAGCAGTTACTCCGGGAGGGTTAACACTGAAGCTTTCTTT
v_call: TRBV2; d_call: .; j_call: TRBJ1-5; clone_size: .; cdr3_aa: CASSREGFGQPQHF; cdr3_nt: TGTGCCAGCTCCAGGGAGGGGTTCGGTCAGCCCCAGCATTTT
v_call: TRBV6-1; d_call: TRBD1; j_call: TRBJ1-4; clone_size: once; cdr3_aa: CASSPGQLNEKLFF; cdr3_nt: TGTGCCAGCAGCCCGGGACAGCTCAATGAAAAACTGTTTTTT
v_call: TRBV28; d_call: .; j_call: TRBJ2-7; clone_size: .; cdr3_aa: CASSLPDTIYEQYF; cdr3_nt: TGTGCCAGCAGTTTACCGGACACCATCTACGAGCAGTACTTC
v_call: TRBV4-1; d_call: TRBD2; j_call: TRBJ2-7; clone_size: .; cdr3_aa: CASSQGEGGPSYEQYF; cdr3_nt: TGCGCCAGCAGCCAAGGGGAGGGAGGGCCCTCGTACGAGCAGTACTTC
v_call: TRBV10-3; d_call: .; j_call: TRBJ1-2; clone_size: .; cdr3_aa: CAISESEGGVYGYTF; cdr3_nt: TGTGCCATCAGTGAGTCGGAAGGGGGGGTCTATGGCTACACCTTC
v_call: TRBV5-5; d_call: TRBD2; j_call: TRBJ2-5; clone_size: .; cdr3_aa: CASSSLAGHQETQYF; cdr3_nt: TGTGCCAGCAGCTCGTTAGCGGGCCACCAAGAGACCCAGTACTTC
v_call: TRBV4-3; d_call: TRBD2; j_call: TRBJ2-7; clone_size: once; cdr3_aa: CASSQFVSGNYEQYF; cdr3_nt: TGCGCCAGCAGCCAATTCGTCAGCGGGAACTACGAGCAGTACTTC
v_call: TRBV28; d_call: TRBD1; j_call: TRBJ1-2; clone_size: .; cdr3_aa: CASSRETGGGGYTF; cdr3_nt: TGTGCCAGCAGTCGTGAGACAGGGGGCGGTGGCTACACCTTC
v_call: TRBV6-6; d_call: TRBD2; j_call: TRBJ2-7; clone_size: .; cdr3_aa: CASSYGAGGEYEQYF; cdr3_nt: TGTGCCAGCAGTTACGGAGCTGGGGGGGAATACGAGCAGTACTTC
v_call: TRBV9; d_call: TRBD1; j_call: TRBJ1-1; clone_size: .; cdr3_aa: CASSGDRGGGNTEAFF; cdr3_nt: TGTGCCAGCAGCGGAGACAGGGGCGGAGGGAACACTGAAGCTTTCTTT
v_call: TRBV7-7; d_call: TRBD2; j_call: TRBJ2-5; clone_size: .; cdr3_aa: CASSSGGETQYF; cdr3_nt: TGTGCCAGCAGCTCCGGGGGGGAGACCCAGTACTTC
v_call: TRBV7-7; d_call: TRBD2; j_call: TRBJ2-2; clone_size: few; cdr3_aa: CASSPRERGNTGELFF; cdr3_nt: TGTGCCAGCAGCCCCCGGGAGCGGGGGAACACCGGGGAGCTGTTTTTT
v_call: TRBV7-9; d_call: .; j_call: TRBJ1-3; clone_size: few; cdr3_aa: CASSPSGEPGNTIYF; cdr3_nt: TGTGCCAGCAGCCCAAGCGGGGAGCCTGGAAACACCATATATTTT
v_call: TRBV7-9; d_call: .; j_call: TRBJ1-1; clone_size: .; cdr3_aa: CASSLETGGSTEAFF; cdr3_nt: TGTGCCAGCAGCTTAGAAACGGGCGGGAGCACTGAAGCTTTCTTT
v_call: TRBV10-3; d_call: .; j_call: TRBJ1-5; clone_size: .; cdr3_aa: CAISERGLSYSNQPQHF; cdr3_nt: TGTGCCATCAGTGAGCGAGGATTATCTTATAGCAATCAGCCCCAGCATTTT
v_call: TRBV5-4; d_call: TRBD2; j_call: TRBJ2-1; clone_size: few; cdr3_aa: CASQGLAGLHEQFF; cdr3_nt: TGTGCCAGCCAAGGACTAGCGGGGTTACATGAGCAGTTCTTC
v_call: TRBV5-5; d_call: .; j_call: TRBJ1-3; clone_size: few; cdr3_aa: CASSATAGNTIYF; cdr3_nt: TGTGCCAGCAGTGCCACAGCTGGAAACACCATATATTTT
v_call: TRBV5-1; d_call: .; j_call: TRBJ2-3; clone_size: .; cdr3_aa: CASSLAVGRTDTQYF; cdr3_nt: TGCGCCAGCAGCTTGGCCGTGGGGCGCACAGATACGCAGTATTTT
v_call: TRBV30; d_call: .; j_call: TRBJ1-3; clone_size: .; cdr3_aa: CACYILGGRRKRF; cdr3_nt: TGTGCCTGCTACATACTCGGGGGGCGAAGGAAGCGATTT
v_call: TRBV5-4; d_call: .; j_call: TRBJ1-2; clone_size: .; cdr3_aa: CASRPNGVYGYTF; cdr3_nt: TGTGCCAGCAGACCAAACGGGGTCTATGGCTACACCTTC
v_call: TRBV7-9; d_call: .; j_call: TRBJ1-1; clone_size: .; cdr3_aa: CASSFPRLGKRGNTEAFF; cdr3_nt: TGTGCCAGCAGCTTCCCACGTCTCGGAAAAAGGGGGAACACTGAAGCTTTCTTT
v_call: TRBV30; d_call: TRBD1; j_call: TRBJ2-7; clone_size: once; cdr3_aa: CAWSVSGQGSSSEQYF; cdr3_nt: TGTGCCTGGAGTGTCTCGGGACAGGGGTCGTCGTCGGAGCAGTACTTC
v_call: TRBV5-1; d_call: .; j_call: TRBJ1-2; clone_size: few; cdr3_aa: CASSAEGYGYTF; cdr3_nt: TGCGCCAGCAGCGCGGAAGGCTATGGCTACACCTTC
v_call: TRBV7-9; d_call: .; j_call: TRBJ1-2; clone_size: .; cdr3_aa: CASIPDRHYGYTF; cdr3_nt: TGTGCCAGCATCCCTGACAGGCACTATGGCTACACCTTC
v_call: TRBV4-3; d_call: TRBD1; j_call: TRBJ2-5; clone_size: .; cdr3_aa: CASSQTGFGEQYF; cdr3_nt: TGCGCCAGCAGCCAGACAGGGTTCGGGGAGCAGTACTTC
v_call: TRBV5-1; d_call: TRBD2; j_call: TRBJ2-1; clone_size: few; cdr3_aa: CASGPGLAGMNEQFF; cdr3_nt: TGCGCCAGCGGACCGGGACTAGCGGGAATGAATGAGCAGTTCTTC
v_call: TRBV15; d_call: TRBD2; j_call: TRBJ2-5; clone_size: few; cdr3_aa: CATSRVRLAGTYQETQYF; cdr3_nt: TGTGCCACCAGCAGAGTCAGGCTAGCGGGAACGTACCAAGAGACCCAGTACTTC